This T cell receptor beta chain was obtained from a study of blood T cell dynamics during melanoma immunotherapy. Time point: pre-treatment baseline. With 7 bases clipped from V and 4 bases from J, the junction kept 17 bases outside the gene matches. This CDR3 comprises 17 residues. Every bulk PBMC sample received the same 350 ng of DNA. The method was immunoSEQ multiplex PCR; TCRdb's version includes in-frame clones alone and lacks a portion of them. The repertoire includes nearly 25,000 clones, around nine tenths of them detected once, and about 4.6% sits in the top ten. The gene calls are TRBV23-1 and TRBJ2-7; 9 bases align to TRBD1. TRBV23-1 is an ORF, and what it does is uncertain. The source of this sequence is a human donor with melanoma. The source was blood, collected from a patient treated with checkpoint blockade. The CDR3 is CASKPLMAGDRAYEQYF. CDR3 bases: TGCGCCAGCAAGCCTTTAATGGCTGGGGACAGGGCTTACGAGCAGTACTTC.